This TCR beta chain was documented in a study of radiotherapy plus CTLA-4 blockade in lung cancer. For the study at large: Among enrolled patients, 15% to 20% responded and 31% achieved disease control.

It was focal radiation plus CTLA-4 blockade with ipilimumab that patients with chemo-refractory metastatic non-small-cell lung cancer received. Sequenced by immunoSEQ multiplex PCR; TCRdb stores in-frame clones only, minus some. The top ten hold around a fifth of the sample, which has 40,000 or so clones, just over 85% seen once. Findings of the study overall: The study found tumor-derived TCR clones expanded in blood after radiotherapy plus ipilimumab. Response was reportedly best predicted by early blood T cell clone dynamics, with interferon-beta.

CDR3 length: 15 amino acids. Trimming removed 0 bases from V and 1 base from J, with 8 bases in between. Germline CDR1 reads LNHNV; CDR2 reads YYDKDF (reference sequence). Note on this clone: What it binds is not known.

This clonotype originated in a human donor with non-small cell lung cancer whose response to radiotherapy plus ipilimumab could not be evaluated. The sample here was peripheral blood, taken from a patient treated with radiotherapy plus ipilimumab. This sequence joins TRBV15 and TRBJ2-3; no firm D call. CDR3 sequence: CATSRDSPGTDTQYF. CDR3 nucleotides: TGTGCCACCAGCAGAGACTCCCCTGGCACAGATACGCAGTATTTT.